The rows below give T cell receptor beta chains drawn from one sample of a study of persistence of HIV-infected CD4 T cells. Their target antigens are unknown. The repertoire was sequenced with immunoSEQ multiplex PCR; TCRdb's copy has only in-frame clones and lacks some. Among 30,000 to 35,000 clones listed, 80% to 90% were seen once. This specimen was CD4+ T cells sorted from PBMCs after roughly 18-hour stimulation, taken from a patient who received antiretroviral therapy. The receptors here all came from an adult man with HIV who was CMV-seropositive. Each CDR3 is given with its conserved first and last residue. Each record gives: V gene, J gene, clone size, D gene, CDR3 protein, CDR3 DNA. D genes are given only for firm matches. Clone size, where shown, is once, few, many, or a class for clones that have expanded.

v_gene: TRBV28; j_gene: TRBJ1-5; abundance: -; d_gene: -; CDR3aa: CASSAPHPQPQHF; CDR3nt: TGTGCCAGCAGTGCACCTCACCCTCAGCCCCAGCATTTT
v_gene: TRBV7-8; j_gene: TRBJ2-3; abundance: once; d_gene: -; CDR3aa: CASSPRTRAQYF; CDR3nt: TGTGCCAGCAGCCCCCGGACGCGCGCGCAGTATTTT
v_gene: TRBV7-9; j_gene: TRBJ1-6; abundance: -; d_gene: -; CDR3aa: CASSFQGSANSPLHF; CDR3nt: TGTGCCAGCAGCTTTCAGGGGAGCGCTAATTCACCCCTCCACTTT
v_gene: TRBV6-4; j_gene: TRBJ2-1; abundance: once; d_gene: -; CDR3aa: CASSDSDSYNEQFF; CDR3nt: TGTGCCAGCAGTGACTCGGACTCCTACAATGAGCAGTTCTTC
v_gene: TRBV7-8; j_gene: TRBJ2-5; abundance: -; d_gene: TRBD2; CDR3aa: CASSLVILAGPYSQETQYF; CDR3nt: TGTGCCAGCAGCTTAGTTATTCTAGCGGGGCCGTATTCTCAAGAGACCCAGTACTTC
v_gene: TRBV7-9; j_gene: TRBJ1-2; abundance: -; d_gene: -; CDR3aa: CASSLEGLGGYTF; CDR3nt: TGTGCCAGCAGCTTAGAAGGGTTGGGTGGCTACACCTTC
v_gene: TRBV6-6; j_gene: TRBJ1-6; abundance: -; d_gene: TRBD1; CDR3aa: CASSGQGYSPLHF; CDR3nt: TGTGCCAGCAGCGGACAGGGTTATTCACCCCTCCACTTT
v_gene: TRBV18; j_gene: TRBJ1-1; abundance: once; d_gene: -; CDR3aa: CASSPDGRNTEAFF; CDR3nt: TGTGCCAGCTCACCCGATGGACGGAACACTGAAGCTTTCTTT
v_gene: TRBV25-1; j_gene: TRBJ1-5; abundance: -; d_gene: TRBD1; CDR3aa: CASSGDRVSQPQHF; CDR3nt: TGTGCCAGCAGTGGAGACAGGGTGAGTCAGCCCCAGCATTTT
v_gene: TRBV7-6; j_gene: TRBJ2-3; abundance: once; d_gene: TRBD2; CDR3aa: CASSLGGGGGTDTQYF; CDR3nt: TGTGCCAGCAGCTTAGGGGGCGGGGGTGGCACAGATACGCAGTATTTT
v_gene: TRBV30; j_gene: TRBJ1-6; abundance: -; d_gene: TRBD1; CDR3aa: CAWTRMGQGNPLHF; CDR3nt: TGTGCCTGGACTCGAATGGGACAGGGAAATCCCCTCCACTTT
v_gene: TRBV2; j_gene: TRBJ2-6; abundance: few; d_gene: -; CDR3aa: CASRGQGLGANVLTF; CDR3nt: TGTGCCAGCAGGGGCCAGGGGCTTGGGGCCAACGTCCTGACTTTC
v_gene: TRBV10-3; j_gene: TRBJ1-2; abundance: few; d_gene: -; CDR3aa: CAISDGGPGYGYTF; CDR3nt: TGTGCCATCAGTGACGGGGGGCCTGGCTATGGCTACACCTTC
v_gene: TRBV30; j_gene: TRBJ1-6; abundance: -; d_gene: -; CDR3aa: CAWRQDRGNSPLHF; CDR3nt: TGTGCCTGGAGACAAGATAGGGGGAATTCACCCCTCCACTTT
v_gene: TRBV16; j_gene: TRBJ1-5; abundance: few; d_gene: -; CDR3aa: CASSQSSGGNQPQHF; CDR3nt: TGTGCCAGCAGCCAATCGTCAGGGGGCAATCAGCCCCAGCATTTT
v_gene: TRBV18; j_gene: TRBJ2-3; abundance: -; d_gene: -; CDR3aa: CASSPQGPRDTQYF; CDR3nt: TGTGCCAGCTCACCACAGGGTCCACGGGATACGCAGTATTTT
v_gene: TRBV9; j_gene: TRBJ2-2; abundance: -; d_gene: -; CDR3aa: CASSVDIYTGELFF; CDR3nt: TGTGCCAGCAGCGTAGATATATACACCGGGGAGCTGTTTTTT
v_gene: TRBV29-1; j_gene: TRBJ2-4; abundance: few; d_gene: -; CDR3aa: CSVEGWAGRSNIQYF; CDR3nt: TGCAGCGTTGAGGGGTGGGCAGGGCGGTCGAACATTCAGTACTTC
v_gene: TRBV5-4; j_gene: TRBJ1-2; abundance: -; d_gene: -; CDR3aa: CASRFHTGGDYGYTF; CDR3nt: TGTGCCAGCAGGTTCCACACGGGGGGGGACTATGGCTACACCTTC
v_gene: TRBV18; j_gene: TRBJ2-1; abundance: -; d_gene: TRBD2; CDR3aa: CASSPSGGAINEQFF; CDR3nt: TGTGCCAGCTCCCCTAGCGGGGGGGCCATCAATGAGCAGTTCTTC
v_gene: TRBV18; j_gene: TRBJ2-1; abundance: -; d_gene: TRBD1; CDR3aa: CASSPRMTGDGFYNEQFF; CDR3nt: TGTGCCAGCTCACCACGGATGACAGGGGACGGCTTCTACAATGAGCAGTTCTTC
v_gene: TRBV28; j_gene: TRBJ1-5; abundance: -; d_gene: -; CDR3aa: CASSFLQGFNQPQHF; CDR3nt: TGTGCCAGCAGTTTTCTCCAGGGGTTCAATCAGCCCCAGCATTTT
v_gene: TRBV6-5; j_gene: TRBJ1-4; abundance: -; d_gene: -; CDR3aa: CASSYRALTTNEKLFF; CDR3nt: TGTGCCAGCAGTTACAGGGCACTAACAACTAATGAAAAACTGTTTTTT
v_gene: TRBV27; j_gene: TRBJ1-6; abundance: -; d_gene: -; CDR3aa: CASSLNIGRGSSYNSPLHF; CDR3nt: TGTGCCAGCAGTTTAAACATAGGACGGGGGAGCTCCTATAATTCACCCCTCCACTTT
v_gene: TRBV5-4; j_gene: TRBJ1-1; abundance: -; d_gene: -; CDR3aa: CASRGHQNTEAFF; CDR3nt: TGTGCCAGCAGGGGACATCAAAACACTGAAGCTTTCTTT
v_gene: TRBV5-1; j_gene: TRBJ2-5; abundance: once; d_gene: -; CDR3aa: CASSQGPAETQYF; CDR3nt: TGCGCCAGCAGCCAAGGGCCCGCAGAGACCCAGTACTTC
v_gene: TRBV7-2; j_gene: TRBJ2-4; abundance: -; d_gene: TRBD2; CDR3aa: CASSLLAGGSLGAKNIQYF; CDR3nt: TGTGCCAGCAGCTTGCTAGCGGGGGGGAGTCTTGGAGCCAAAAACATTCAGTACTTC